A selection of T cell receptor beta chains follows, all from one sample in a study of shared clonotypes between healthy human individuals. Profiling relied on immunoSEQ multiplex PCR, and the TCRdb table lists in-frame clones only, not all of them. The data hold about 800,000 clones, with about 96% observed a single time. The sequenced sample consisted of naive CD8+ T cells sorted from blood. The receptors shown here come from a man younger than 40 in good health. CDR3s include the opening cysteine and the closing phenylalanine or tryptophan. The D gene is left open where the match is weak. Clone size is stated in some rows and not others, as once, few, many or a class when expanded.

size	V	D	J	length	DNA	CDR3
.	TRBV30	.	TRBJ1-5	15	TGTGCCTGGAGTCCGGGTACGATCTTTCCCGCGACCCAGCATTTT	CAWSPGTIFPATQHF
.	TRBV6-4	.	TRBJ1-1	13	TGTGCCAGCAGAGGGCTCGATAGAACTGAAGCTTTCTTT	CASRGLDRTEAFF
.	TRBV4-2	TRBD2	TRBJ2-2	17	TGTGCCAGCAGCTTTTTGAAGCGGGAGATGAACACCGGGGAGCTGTTTTTT	CASSFLKREMNTGELFF
once	TRBV2	.	TRBJ2-7	11	TGTGCCAGCTCCCTCGAGGGCGAGCAGTACTTC	CASSLEGEQYF
.	TRBV11-1	.	TRBJ2-7	11	TGTGCCAGCAGCCAGGTCTACGAGCAGTACTTC	CASSQVYEQYF
once	TRBV15	.	TRBJ2-1	17	TGTGCCACCAGCAGAGATTTAGGAGGCCCTATTCACAATGAGCAGTTCTTC	CATSRDLGGPIHNEQFF
.	TRBV7-9	TRBD1	TRBJ2-2	16	TGTGCCAGCAGCTCAATCGGGACAGGGAACACCGGGGAGCTGTTTTTT	CASSSIGTGNTGELFF
.	TRBV5-4	TRBD2	TRBJ2-7	15	TGTGCCAGCAGCTTCCTAGCGGGAGGGCCTTACGAGCAGTACTTC	CASSFLAGGPYEQYF
.	TRBV10-3	TRBD1	TRBJ2-7	14	TGTGCCATCAGTGCAGGGGACAGACACTACGAGCAGTACTTC	CAISAGDRHYEQYF
.	TRBV5-6	.	TRBJ2-7	17	TGTGCCAGCAGCTCCGCGAGGTCAGCGGCTTTCACCTACGAGCAGTACTTC	CASSSARSAAFTYEQYF
.	TRBV5-4	.	TRBJ2-7	12	TGTGCCAGCAGCTCGCACTCCTACGAGCAGTACTTC	CASSSHSYEQYF
.	TRBV9	TRBD2	TRBJ2-7	16	TGTGCCAGCAGCCCTAGAAGCGGGACTGGGGGCTACGAGCAGTACTTC	CASSPRSGTGGYEQYF
.	TRBV19	.	TRBJ2-1	11	TGTGCCAGTAGTTTGTACAATGAGCAGTTCTTC	CASSLYNEQFF
.	TRBV2	.	TRBJ1-1	13	TGTGCCAGCGGCGACAGCAGGAACACTGAAGCTTTCTTT	CASGDSRNTEAFF
.	TRBV6-5	.	TRBJ2-1	15	TGTGCCAGCAGACCAGGGGCGAGCTCCTACAATGAGCAGTTCTTC	CASRPGASSYNEQFF
.	TRBV10-3	.	TRBJ2-1	15	TGTGCCATGGGGTCAGAGTGGGCGGTCCACAATGAGCAGTTCTTC	CAMGSEWAVHNEQFF
.	TRBV9	.	TRBJ1-3	14	TGTGCCAGCAGCGTGGCGGGAACTGGAAACACCATATATTTT	CASSVAGTGNTIYF
.	TRBV7-2	.	TRBJ2-3	17	TGTGCCAGCAGCTTAGCCCTTACGACTAGTCGGGCAGATACGCAGTATTTT	CASSLALTTSRADTQYF
.	TRBV7-9	.	TRBJ1-2	12	TGTGCCAGCAGCTTAGAGGGCTATGGCTACACCTTC	CASSLEGYGYTF
.	TRBV6-5	TRBD1	TRBJ1-4	14	TGTGCCAGCAGTTTATCCCGGGACAGCGAAAAACTGTTTTTT	CASSLSRDSEKLFF
.	TRBV4-1	.	TRBJ1-4	17	TGCGCCAGCAGCCAGCGCTCCCCTCCCGGGGAAAATGAAAAACTGTTTTTT	CASSQRSPPGENEKLFF
.	TRBV29-1	.	TRBJ2-7	15	TGCAGCGTTGAAGCCCTCGGGACTGAAACCTACGAGCAGTACTTC	CSVEALGTETYEQYF
.	TRBV7-9	TRBD1	TRBJ2-7	15	TGTGCCAGCAGCTTAGTTACAGGGGACGCCTACGAGCAGTACTTC	CASSLVTGDAYEQYF
once	TRBV7-6	TRBD2	TRBJ2-1	15	TGTGCCAGCAGCTCTAATGCGGGAGCCTACAATGAGCAGTTCTTC	CASSSNAGAYNEQFF
once	TRBV9	TRBD2	TRBJ2-2	19	TGTGCCAGCAGCCTCCAGCGACTAGCGGGAGTCGTGGGGGCCGGGGAGCTGTTTTTT	CASSLQRLAGVVGAGELFF
.	TRBV7-9	.	TRBJ2-1	13	TGTGCCAGCAACCTAGGGGGGAACAATGAGCAGTTCTTC	CASNLGGNNEQFF
.	TRBV5-5	TRBD1	TRBJ2-7	14	TGTGCCAGCAGCACCCGGACAGGGATGGACGAGCAGTACTTC	CASSTRTGMDEQYF
once	TRBV7-8	.	TRBJ1-2	13	TGTGCCAGCAGCTTAGCATTTCCCTATGGCTACACCTTC	CASSLAFPYGYTF
.	TRBV7-9	.	TRBJ2-7	14	TGTGCCAGCAGCGTGGGGCAGGCACCCTACGAGCAGTACTTC	CASSVGQAPYEQYF
.	TRBV15	TRBD2	TRBJ2-7	16	TGTGCCACCAGCAGAGACTGGACTAGCCACGACTACGAGCAGTACTTC	CATSRDWTSHDYEQYF
.	TRBV19	.	TRBJ2-7	14	TGTGCCAGTACCTTACGGGACGGAGCCTACGAGCAGTACTTC	CASTLRDGAYEQYF